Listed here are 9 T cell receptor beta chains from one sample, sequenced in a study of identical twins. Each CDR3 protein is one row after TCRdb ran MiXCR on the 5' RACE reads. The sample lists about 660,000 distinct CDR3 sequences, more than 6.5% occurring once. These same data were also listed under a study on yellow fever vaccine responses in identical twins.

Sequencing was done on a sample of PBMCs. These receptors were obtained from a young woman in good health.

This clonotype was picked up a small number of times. The DNA of the CDR3 is TGTGCCAGCAGCCAGACCGGGACAGGCTATGGCTACACCTTC. This sequence encodes CASSQTGTGYGYTF. V gene TRBV14 combines with J gene TRBJ1-2, with 8 bases identical to TRBD1. The CDR3 runs 14 residues. CDR1 and CDR2 (germline): SGHDN, FVKESK. V was pared by 3 bases and J by 4 bases, with 4 bases of the junction left unmatched.

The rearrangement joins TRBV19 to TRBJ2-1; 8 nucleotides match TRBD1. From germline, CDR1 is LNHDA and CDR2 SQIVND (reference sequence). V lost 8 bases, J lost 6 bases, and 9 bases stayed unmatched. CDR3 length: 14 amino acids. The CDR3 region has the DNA TGTGCCAGTGGACAGGGAGTAGGCGCCAATGAGCAGTTCTTC. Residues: CASGQGVGANEQFF.

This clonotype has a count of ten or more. The CDR3 here is CSARNVLTSGNEQFF. The CDR3 DNA is TGCAGTGCTAGGAATGTTTTGACTAGCGGGAATGAGCAGTTCTTC. The chain couples TRBV20-1 to TRBJ2-1, with 10 bases fitting TRBD2. Trimming removed 3 bases from V and 7 bases from J; junction bases left unmatched: 9. Germline-derived CDR1 and CDR2 are DFQATT and SNEGSKA (reference sequence). The CDR3 has 15 amino acids.

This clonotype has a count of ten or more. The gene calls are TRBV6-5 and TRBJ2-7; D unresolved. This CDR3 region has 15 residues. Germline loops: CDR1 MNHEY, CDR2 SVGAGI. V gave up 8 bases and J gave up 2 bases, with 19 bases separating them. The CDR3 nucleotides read TGTGCCAGCTCCCCCCTGACATTGGTTGCCTACGAGCAGTACTTC. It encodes CASSPLTLVAYEQYF.

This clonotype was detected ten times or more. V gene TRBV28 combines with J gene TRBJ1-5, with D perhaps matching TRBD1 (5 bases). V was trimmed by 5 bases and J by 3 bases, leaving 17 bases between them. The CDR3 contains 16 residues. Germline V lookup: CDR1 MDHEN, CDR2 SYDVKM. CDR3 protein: CASSPQGPGNNQPQHF. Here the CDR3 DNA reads TGTGCCAGCAGTCCTCAGGGACCGGGGAACAATCAGCCCCAGCATTTT.

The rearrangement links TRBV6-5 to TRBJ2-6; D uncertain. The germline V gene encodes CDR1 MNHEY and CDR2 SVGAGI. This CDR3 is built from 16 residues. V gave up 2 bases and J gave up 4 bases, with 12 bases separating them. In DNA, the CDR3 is TGTGCCAGCAGTTACGCCAGAGCCTTGGGGGCCAACGTCCTGACTTTC. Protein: CASSYARALGANVLTF.

This CDR3 is CASSLVPRDTEAFF. Written as DNA, the CDR3 is TGCGCCAGCAGCTTGGTACCGAGGGACACTGAAGCTTTCTTT. The rearrangement joins TRBV5-1 to TRBJ1-1; the D is unclear. Trimming took off 0 bases at V and 3 bases at J, with 9 bases between the two ends. Germline V lookup: CDR1 SGHRS, CDR2 YFSETQ. The CDR3 contains 14 residues.

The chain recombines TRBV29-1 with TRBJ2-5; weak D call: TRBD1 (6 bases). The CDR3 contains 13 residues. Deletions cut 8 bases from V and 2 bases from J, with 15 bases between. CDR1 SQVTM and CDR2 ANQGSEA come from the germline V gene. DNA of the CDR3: TGCAGCAACACAGGGAATACACAAGAGACCCAGTACTTC. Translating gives CSNTGNTQETQYF.

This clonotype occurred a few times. The CDR3 DNA follows: TGCAGTGCTAGAGATCTGAGGACGTCTAGCACAGATACGCAGTATTTT. It yields the protein CSARDLRTSSTDTQYF. V and J are TRBV20-1 and TRBJ2-3; D not resolved. Germline CDR1 reads DFQATT; CDR2 reads SNEGSKA (reference sequence). V dropped 0 bases and J dropped 0 bases, with 13 bases sitting between them. The CDR3 consists of 16 residues.